This passage covers 6 T cell receptor beta chains from one sample sequenced in a study of Graves' ophthalmopathy and Graves' hyperthyroidism. The sequenced template was RNA, covering the TCR beta CDR3 region. Scientists carried out first-round RT-PCR using HTBI primers and then a second-round multiplex PCR. One entry per CDR3 protein results from TCRdb running MiXCR on the multiplex PCR reads. The data contain around 1,000,000 distinct CDR3 sequences, about 38% of them seen just once; the ten biggest clones take up around 10%. Sequenced material: peripheral blood or thyroid tissue (not recorded which). The receptor source for this set is an adult man with Graves' hyperthyroidism.

This chain links TRBV12-3 or TRBV12-4 with TRBJ1-1; D is unresolved. The CDR3 has 11 residues. Trimming removed 10 bases at V and 3 bases at J, with 9 bases between. Written as DNA, the CDR3 is TGTGCCACCCAGGTGGACACTGAAGCTTTCTTT. This gives the protein CATQVDTEAFF.

In this sample, this clonotype turned up many times. V and J are TRBV5-1 and TRBJ2-5, with 10 bases lining up with TRBD2. Germline trimming cut 4 bases from V and 5 bases from J; bases unmatched to any gene: 11. This CDR3 spans 16 amino acids. Germline CDR1 is SGHRS and CDR2 is YFSETQ. DNA for the CDR3: TGCGCCAGCAGCCTCGGCTTTAGCGGGAGGACGGAGACCCAGTACTTC. This translates into CASSLGFSGRTETQYF.

This clonotype was seen ten or more times. V is TRBV2 and J is TRBJ2-2, with 11 bases fitting TRBD1. With 1 base clipped from V and 5 bases from J, the junction kept 0 bases outside the gene matches. The CDR3 length is 15 residues. Germline V CDR1 and CDR2: SNHLY, FYNNEI. CDR3 in DNA: TGTGCCAGCAGTGAAGGGGACAGGGGGACCGGGGAGCTGTTTTTT. Encoded protein: CASSEGDRGTGELFF.

This chain links TRBV12-3 or TRBV12-4 with TRBJ1-1, with unresolved D. V shed 3 bases and J shed 6 bases, with 8 bases lying between them. The CDR3 totals 12 residues. CDR3 DNA: TGTGCCAGCAGTTTGCACAGAGCTGAAGCTTTCTTT. This translates into CASSLHRAEAFF.

This chain connects TRBV29-1 to TRBJ1-3, with 10 bases that match TRBD1. Germline V lookup: CDR1 SQVTM, CDR2 ANQGSEA. This CDR3 contains 15 residues. The ends lost 8 bases at V and 8 bases at J; junction bases unmatched: 15. CDR3 amino acids: CSSRRRDRGGYTIYF. The DNA for the CDR3 is TGCAGCAGTCGAAGACGGGACAGGGGAGGTTACACCATATATTTT.

Ten or more counts support this clonotype. The V call is TRBV2, the J call TRBJ2-7; 7 bases line up with TRBD1. The germline CDR1 and CDR2 sequences are SNHLY and FYNNEI. The CDR3 has 15 amino acids. The V segment lost 7 bases and the J segment 4 bases; nucleotides outside the gene matches: 13. DNA of the CDR3: TGTGCCAGCACCCCCCAGTCGGCAGGGGGTTACGAGCAGTACTTC. Its translation: CASTPQSAGGYEQYF. The whole variable domain, filled in from reference TRBV2 and TRBJ2-7, reads EPEVTQTPSHQVTQMGQEVILRCVPISNHLYFYWYRQILGQKVEFLVSFYNNEISEKSEIFDDQFSVERPDGSNFTLKIRSTKLEDSAMYFCASTPQSAGGYEQYFGPGTRLTVT.